These T cell receptor beta chains were read from a single sample in a study of T cell repertoires in aging, cancer and after chemotherapy. Using its own MiXCR run on the multiplex PCR reads, TCRdb lists one record per CDR3 protein. The sample has 13,000 or so distinct CDR3 sequences; about a quarter are singletons. Sequencing was done on a sample of blood. These receptors were taken from a human donor in good health. Each CDR3 is given with its conserved first and last residue. The D gene is left open where the match is weak. Clone size is shown for a subset of rows, as once, few, many or a class of expanded clone.

J | V | size | D | CDR3 | DNA
TRBJ2-7 | TRBV12-3/TRBV12-4 | - | TRBD1 | CASGDRDVPEQYF | TGTGCCAGCGGAGACAGGGACGTACCAGAGCAGTACTTC
TRBJ1-1 | TRBV14 | - | - | CASSQDLHRTEAFF | TGTGCCAGCAGCCAAGATCTTCACCGCACTGAAGCTTTCTTT
TRBJ2-5 | TRBV6-6 | - | TRBD1 | CASRGTGQETQYF | TGTGCCAGCAGAGGGACAGGTCAAGAGACCCAGTACTTC
TRBJ2-3 | TRBV5-1 | - | TRBD2 | CASSLAGGSTDTQYF | TGCGCCAGCAGCCTGGCGGGGGGGAGCACAGATACGCAGTATTTT
TRBJ2-3 | TRBV7-2 | - | TRBD2 | CASSPQGTSDRTDTQYF | TGCGCCAGCAGCCCTCAGGGGACTAGCGACCGCACAGATACGCAGTATTTT
TRBJ2-2 | TRBV29-1 | many | TRBD1 | CSGGQKIGGELFF | TGCAGCGGGGGACAGAAAATCGGCGGGGAGCTGTTTTTT
TRBJ2-1 | TRBV12-3/TRBV12-4 | - | - | CASSLSDLPNEQFF | TGTGCCAGCAGTTTGTCGGATCTTCCCAATGAGCAGTTCTTC
TRBJ2-2 | TRBV24-1 | few | - | CATSDFLSPGELFF | TGTGCCACCAGTGATTTTTTGTCCCCCGGGGAGCTGTTTTTT
TRBJ1-6 | TRBV7-9 | few | - | CASSLEGVKSSPLHF | TGTGCCAGCAGCTTAGAGGGGGTAAAGAGTTCACCCCTCCACTTT
TRBJ1-1 | TRBV6-5 | - | - | CASTKGHQNTEVFF | TGTGCCAGCACCAAGGGGCACCAGAACACTGAAGTTTTCTTT
TRBJ2-5 | TRBV27 | - | - | CASSLQGNLQETQYF | TGTGCCAGCAGCTTGCAGGGGAACTTACAAGAGACCCAGTACTTC
TRBJ2-3 | TRBV24-1 | - | - | CATSDETSTDTQYF | TGTGCCACCAGTGATGAGACTAGCACAGATACGCAGTATTTT
TRBJ1-1 | TRBV15 | - | TRBD1 | CATSRGTGGTEAFF | TGTGCCACCAGCAGAGGGACAGGGGGGACTGAAGCTTTCTTT
TRBJ2-1 | TRBV6-5 | few | TRBD2 | CASSPGLARNEQFF | TGTGCCAGCAGTCCGGGACTAGCTCGCAATGAGCAGTTCTTC
TRBJ2-7 | TRBV7-2 | few | TRBD2 | CASSSRTSGGAGGQYF | TGTGCCAGCAGCTCTCGGACTAGCGGGGGGGCCGGGGGGCAGTACTTC
TRBJ2-1 | TRBV11-3 | - | - | CASSLGYNEQFF | TGTGCCAGCAGCCTAGGGTACAATGAGCAGTTCTTC
TRBJ2-2 | TRBV20-1 | few | TRBD2 | CSARVGGIGTGELFF | TGCAGTGCTAGAGTGGGAGGGATAGGAACCGGGGAGCTGTTTTTT
TRBJ1-2 | TRBV29-1 | - | TRBD1 | CSVEALTGTNYTF | TGCAGCGTTGAAGCTCTGACAGGGACGAACTACACCTTC
TRBJ1-2 | TRBV4-3 | - | - | CASSQGRVSNYGYTF | TGCGCCAGCAGCCAAGGGCGAGTGTCTAACTATGGCTACACCTTC
TRBJ2-7 | TRBV20-1 | - | - | CSASGSGVSSYEQYF | TGCAGTGCTAGTGGTTCAGGGGTTTCCTCCTACGAGCAGTACTTC
TRBJ2-1 | TRBV19 | - | TRBD2 | CASSMSQGRLAGRSEQFF | TGTGCCAGTAGTATGTCTCAGGGTCGGCTAGCGGGGAGAAGTGAGCAGTTCTTC
TRBJ1-2 | TRBV20-1 | medium-sized | - | CSARDLGSGYTF | TGCAGTGCTAGAGATCTAGGTAGTGGCTACACCTTC
TRBJ1-2 | TRBV29-1 | - | TRBD1 | CSVDETGGDGYTF | TGCAGCGTTGATGAGACAGGGGGGGATGGCTACACCTTC
TRBJ2-5 | TRBV15 | - | - | CATSRDRAGQYF | TGTGCCACCAGCAGAGATAGGGCGGGCCAGTACTTC
TRBJ2-3 | TRBV13 | - | TRBD2 | CASSPRTSGDISTDTQYF | TGTGCCAGCAGTCCTCGGACTAGCGGGGACATCAGCACAGATACGCAGTATTTT
TRBJ2-7 | TRBV28 | - | - | CASAIGYEQYF | TGTGCCAGTGCTATAGGCTACGAGCAGTACTTC
TRBJ2-2 | TRBV7-9 | few | - | CASSAGPMNTGELFF | TGTGCCAGCAGCGCGGGACCGATGAACACCGGGGAGCTGTTTTTT
TRBJ2-3 | TRBV13 | - | - | CASSQASSTDTQYF | TGTGCCAGCAGCCAAGCCTCTAGCACAGATACGCAGTATTTT
TRBJ2-2 | TRBV5-1 | few | - | CASSLTLGGPGELFF | TGCGCCAGCAGCTTAACATTGGGAGGTCCCGGGGAGCTGTTTTTT
TRBJ1-2 | TRBV6-5 | many | TRBD1 | CASTPSWDSIAYTF | TGTGCCAGCACTCCCAGTTGGGACAGCATAGCCTACACCTTC
TRBJ2-3 | TRBV12-3/TRBV12-4 | few | TRBD2 | CASSSGGGPSTDTQYF | TGTGCCAGCAGCAGCGGGGGTGGTCCAAGCACAGATACGCAGTATTTT